This TCR beta chain was documented in a study of T cell repertoires in cytomegalovirus infection. TCRdb called the reads again in MiXCR, with one record for every CDR3 protein. The table includes 700,000 to 900,000 distinct CDR3 sequences, just under 30% detected once. Trimming cost V 4 bases and J 9 bases; bases outside gene matches: 5. The CDR3 length is 13 residues. In germline, CDR1 is MNHEY, CDR2 SMNVEV (reference sequence). This clonotype has only a few counts. What it binds is not known. The clonotype comes from a human donor in good health (CMV status not recorded). Some clones in this sample may be carry-over from other donors' samples. This chain connects TRBV27 to TRBJ1-2; 10 nucleotides match TRBD1. This sample comprised cultured CD8+ T cells from PBMCs, obtained from culture after CMV antigen stimulation. For the CDR3, the DNA is TGTGCCAGCAGTTCAGACAGGGGGCGTAGCTACACCTTC. Translated, it gives CASSSDRGRSYTF.